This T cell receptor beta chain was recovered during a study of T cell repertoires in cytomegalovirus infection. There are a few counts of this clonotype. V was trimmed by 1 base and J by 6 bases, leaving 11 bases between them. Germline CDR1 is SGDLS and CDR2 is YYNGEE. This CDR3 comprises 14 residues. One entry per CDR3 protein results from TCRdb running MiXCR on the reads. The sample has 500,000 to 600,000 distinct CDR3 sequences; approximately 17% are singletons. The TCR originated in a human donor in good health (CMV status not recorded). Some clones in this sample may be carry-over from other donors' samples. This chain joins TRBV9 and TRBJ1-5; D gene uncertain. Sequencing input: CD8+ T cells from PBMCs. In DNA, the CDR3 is TGTGCCAGCAGCGTATCGAGCGTGGGTCAGCCCCAGCATTTT. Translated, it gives CASSVSSVGQPQHF.